The next 28 T cell receptor beta chains were all read from a single sample in a study of T-cell reconstitution after alpha-beta-depleted transplantation in children. Unique molecular identifiers tagged the TCRbeta library. One entry per CDR3 protein, called by TCRdb with MiXCR from the PCR reads. Among about 610,000 distinct CDR3 sequences, roughly a tenth were seen once, and the ten largest hold about 4%. Specimen: PBMCs from the stem cell graft donor, collected from the stem cell graft. All receptors come from a human donor who donated a stem cell graft to a child with acute myeloid leukemia.

The chain couples TRBV27 to TRBJ2-3, with D tentatively TRBD1 or TRBD2 (5 bases each). V was cut by 7 bases and J by 1 base, with 9 bases left in between. CDR1 is MNHEY, CDR2 SMNVEV, per germline (reference sequence). The CDR3 is made up of 13 amino acids. CDR3 nucleotides: TGTGCCAGCACCCTGGGGGGCACAGATACGCAGTATTTT. It specifies CASTLGGTDTQYF.

This clonotype occurred many times. The chain joins TRBV11-2 to TRBJ2-3, with a possible D match to TRBD2 (7 bases). Trimming pared 1 base from V and 7 bases from J, leaving 15 bases between. Germline CDR1 reads SGHAT; CDR2 reads FQNNGV. This CDR3 is built from 15 residues. For the CDR3, the DNA is TGTGCCAGCAGCTTAGTAGGGGGGGCGCGATATACGCAGTATTTT. As protein: CASSLVGGARYTQYF.

The chain employs TRBV5-1 and TRBJ2-7, with D maybe TRBD2 (5 bases). The germline V gene has CDR1 SGHRS and CDR2 YFSETQ. The CDR3 extends over 15 amino acids. Trimming removed 2 bases at V and 2 bases at J, with 14 bases between. The CDR3 is CASSFGGTGTYEQYF. For the CDR3, the DNA is TGCGCCAGCAGCTTCGGCGGCACGGGGACCTACGAGCAGTACTTC.

This clonotype was detected many times. V is TRBV9 and J is TRBJ2-3; D unresolved. The CDR3 has 13 amino acids. V was clipped by 0 bases and J by 6 bases, with 8 bases between them. Germline-derived CDR1 and CDR2 are SGDLS and YYNGEE. CDR3 DNA sequence: TGTGCCAGCAGCGTAGGCCAGCAGGATACGCAGTATTTT. It translates to CASSVGQQDTQYF.

This clonotype occurred many times. The chain uses TRBV12-3 or TRBV12-4 and TRBJ1-1; the D is unclear. Trimming removed 6 bases from V and 4 bases from J, with 12 bases in between. CDR3 length: 13 amino acids. CDR3 region: CASSPAAGTEAFF. CDR3 sequence (DNA): TGTGCCAGCAGCCCTGCGGCAGGCACTGAAGCTTTCTTT.

The sample holds many counts of this clonotype. The chain joins TRBV30 to TRBJ1-2; D uncertain. CDR1 and CDR2 from the germline V gene are GTSNPN and SVGIG (reference sequence). V lost 0 bases and J 5 bases, leaving 4 bases between the germline ends. The CDR3 covers 11 residues. The CDR3 loop is CAWSVGYGYTF. For the CDR3, the DNA is TGTGCCTGGAGTGTCGGGTATGGCTACACCTTC.

At least ten counts were recorded for this clonotype. Here the CDR3 reads CASNQALNTEAFF. As DNA, the CDR3 is TGTGCCAGCAACCAGGCTTTGAACACTGAAGCTTTCTTT. The chain uses TRBV6-2 or TRBV6-3 and TRBJ1-1; D gene ambiguous. From germline, CDR1 is MNHEY and CDR2 SVGEGT. The germline V and J ends were trimmed by 7 bases and 0 bases, with 9 bases remaining between them. There are 13 residues in the CDR3.

This clonotype was recorded a few times. This chain connects TRBV12-3 or TRBV12-4 to TRBJ2-7, with a tentative D call TRBD2 (5 bases). The CDR3 is made up of 16 amino acids. The V end was cut by 6 bases, the J end by 0 bases, with 18 bases between. In DNA, the CDR3 is TGTGCCAGCAGAACGAATTCCCCCCGGGGCTCCTACGAGCAGTACTTC. Translation gives CASRTNSPRGSYEQYF.

The chain joins TRBV5-1 to TRBJ2-5, with 10 bases that match TRBD2. The V segment lost 4 bases and the J segment 4 bases; nucleotides outside the gene matches: 7. The CDR3 is made up of 15 amino acids. CDR1 SGHRS and CDR2 YFSETQ come from the germline V gene. Here the CDR3 reads CASSPAGGPGETQYF. CDR3 DNA: TGCGCCAGCAGCCCAGCGGGAGGGCCCGGAGAGACCCAGTACTTC.

This clonotype was counted many times. The V call is TRBV21-1, the J call TRBJ1-1; the table's D call, TRBD1, was not checked against the DNA. TRBV21-1 counts as a pseudogene. This CDR3 comprises 17 residues. CDR3 sequence: CASSNLNGTGKNTEAFF. The CDR3 region has the DNA TGTGCCAGCAGCAATCTAAACGGGACAGGAAAGAACACTGAAGCTTTCTTT.

A remark on this clonotype: A read error may explain this, as a much larger clone is one base away. The chain recombines TRBV14 with TRBJ2-7; TRBD2 matches at 7 bases. CDR1 is SGHDN and CDR2 is FVKESK in the germline V gene. The CDR3 sequence is 18 residues long. Trimming cost V 0 bases and J 2 bases; bases outside gene matches: 13. CDR3 bases: TGTGCCAGCAGCCAAGAAGGTTCCGGGCCTAGCGGTACCTACGAGCAGTACTTC. Amino acid sequence: CASSQEGSGPSGTYEQYF.

This clonotype appeared many times. The V call is TRBV15, the J call TRBJ2-1, with 9 bases lining up with TRBD1. CDR1 is LNHNV and CDR2 is YYDKDF in the germline V gene (reference sequence). The CDR3 is 17 residues long. V shed 0 bases and J 5 bases; nucleotides not matched to a gene: 8. In DNA, the CDR3 is TGTGCCACCAGCAGAGATCTCGGGACAGGGCTAAACAATGAGCAGTTCTTC. Encoded protein: CATSRDLGTGLNNEQFF.

This clonotype has a count of ten or more. The V call is TRBV7-2, the J call TRBJ2-2, with 8 bases matching TRBD2. Germline CDR1 SGHTA, CDR2 FQGNSA. V lost 4 bases and J lost 9; bases outside the gene matches: 10. This CDR3 contains 15 residues. CDR3 region: CASSSLRGGSRELFF. In nucleotides, the CDR3 is TGTGCCAGCAGCTCCCTTCGGGGGGGTAGCCGGGAGCTGTTTTTT.

In its sample, this clonotype was seen a few times. The chain is built from TRBV29-1 and TRBJ2-1; perhaps D is TRBD1 or TRBD2 (6 bases each). The CDR3 contains 15 residues. Trimming pared 4 bases from V and 6 bases from J, leaving 19 bases between. CDR1 and CDR2 from the germline V gene are SQVTM and ANQGSEA. The CDR3 region has the DNA TGCAGCGTTGGGAGGGAAGGGGGGATGCGCAATGAGCAGTTCTTC. Its translation is CSVGREGGMRNEQFF.

This clonotype was observed a few times. This sequence joins TRBV7-2 and TRBJ2-3; TRBD1 matches at 9 bases. Germline V lookup: CDR1 SGHTA, CDR2 FQGNSA. There are 16 residues in the CDR3. Germline trimming cut 4 bases from V and 1 base from J; bases unmatched to any gene: 6. This CDR3 is CASSSLRDRGTDTQYF. The CDR3 DNA reads as TGTGCCAGCAGCTCGTTGAGGGACAGGGGCACAGATACGCAGTATTTT.

The chain couples TRBV6-5 to TRBJ2-4; D is ambiguous. CDR3 size: 14 residues. Germline V lookup: CDR1 MNHEY, CDR2 SVGAGI. V was clipped by 2 bases and J by 0 bases, with 5 bases between them. CDR3 DNA sequence: TGTGCCAGCAGTTACAGGGAAGCCAAAAACATTCAGTACTTC. Amino acids: CASSYREAKNIQYF.

This clonotype was found many times. The gene calls are TRBV5-6 and TRBJ1-5; TRBD1 matches at 7 bases. V trimming: 2 bases; J trimming: 4 bases; junction bases outside the gene matches: 6. CDR1 is SGHDT, CDR2 YYEEEE, per germline. This CDR3 spans 15 amino acids. This chain's CDR3 is CASSLQGLRNQPQHF. CDR3 in DNA: TGTGCCAGCAGCTTACAGGGGCTAAGGAATCAGCCCCAGCATTTT.

The sample holds a few counts of this clonotype. The chain recombines TRBV20-1 with TRBJ2-1; maybe TRBD2 (7 bases). The CDR3 length is 15 residues. The ends were cut back, 6 bases at V and 8 bases at J, with 23 bases in the middle. Germline CDR1 DFQATT, CDR2 SNEGSKA (reference sequence). The CDR3 protein is CSAASGGRSSDEQFF. Here the CDR3 DNA reads TGCAGTGCCGCCTCGGGGGGCCGTTCCAGCGATGAGCAGTTCTTC.

There are a few counts of this clonotype. The chain carries TRBV5-1 and TRBJ1-3; D gene ambiguous. Trimming pared 5 bases from V and 1 base from J, leaving 22 bases between. There are 18 residues in the CDR3. Germline CDR1 and CDR2: SGHRS and YFSETQ. CDR3 bases: TGCGCCAGCAGGCCTCGGGATGGTGGAAGTGGATCTGGAAACACCATATATTTT. It encodes CASRPRDGGSGSGNTIYF.

The rearrangement uses TRBV20-1 and TRBJ2-1; D ambiguous. Trimming cost V 6 bases and J 3 bases, with 3 bases left between them. Germline lookup yields CDR1 DFQATT and CDR2 SNEGSKA (reference sequence). The length of the CDR3 is 10 residues. The CDR3: CSAYYNEQFF. In nucleotides, the CDR3 is TGCAGTGCATACTACAATGAGCAGTTCTTC.

This chain uses TRBV7-9 with TRBJ1-3; unclear D gene. The CDR3 covers 15 residues. V dropped 5 bases and J dropped 4 bases, with 15 bases sitting between them. CDR1 is SEHNR and CDR2 is FQNEAQ in the germline V gene (reference sequence). CDR3 region: CASSPPGDTGNTIYF. The CDR3 DNA reads as TGTGCCAGCAGCCCCCCTGGAGACACAGGAAACACCATATATTTT.

The sample holds a few counts of this clonotype. The chain has TRBV27 and TRBJ2-7, with D perhaps TRBD1 (5 bases). This CDR3 has 14 amino acids. The V end lost 1 base, the J end lost 6 bases, and 13 bases lay between the germline ends. Germline-derived CDR1 and CDR2 are MNHEY and SMNVEV (reference sequence). CDR3 coding DNA: TGTGCCAGCAGTTTATTGGGTCTTGGGGCCGAGCAGTACTTC. Translation gives CASSLLGLGAEQYF.

This clonotype appeared many times. This chain joins TRBV5-1 and TRBJ1-1, with TRBD1 as a possible D gene (5 bases). The ends were cut back, 3 bases at V and 1 base at J, with 13 bases in the middle. This CDR3 spans 15 amino acids. Germline CDR1 and CDR2: SGHRS and YFSETQ. CDR3 bases: TGCGCCAGCAGCTCGGGAGGGGCGCGGAACACTGAAGCTTTCTTT. Its protein is CASSSGGARNTEAFF.

This clonotype has just a few counts. Germline and junction disagree at one end, which may indicate a read error. The genes are TRBV20-1 and TRBJ1-5; 9 nucleotides match TRBD1. CDR1 DFQATT and CDR2 SNEGSKA come from the germline V gene (reference sequence). The CDR3 totals 15 residues. CDR3 amino acids: CCARETGGGNQPQHF. For the CDR3, the DNA is TGCTGTGCTAGAGAGACAGGGGGGGGCAATCAGCCCCAGCATTTT.

This clonotype was seen more than once but under ten times. The V call is TRBV29-1, the J call TRBJ2-5; D gene ambiguous. The germline V and J ends were trimmed by 4 bases and 1 base, with 7 bases remaining between them. The CDR3 loop spans 12 amino acids. Germline values: CDR1 SQVTM, CDR2 ANQGSEA. The CDR3 bases are TGCAGCGTTGGGGCTCTCCAAGAGACCCAGTACTTC. This sequence encodes CSVGALQETQYF. Looking up the rest from reference TRBV29-1 and TRBJ2-5 gives the full variable domain: SAVISQKPSRDICQRGTSLTIQCQVDSQVTMMFWYRQQPGQSLTLIATANQGSEATYESGFVIDKFPISRPNLTFSTLTVSNMSPEDSSIYLCSVGALQETQYFGPGTRLLVL.

This clonotype occurred a few times. The rearrangement joins TRBV7-2 to TRBJ2-1; D remains ambiguous. Germline CDR1 reads SGHTA; CDR2 reads FQGNSA. This CDR3 comprises 15 residues. V lost 1 base to trimming and J lost 4 bases, with 11 bases between them. CDR3 amino acids: CASSLVSAAYNEQFF. DNA of the CDR3: TGTGCCAGCAGCTTAGTGTCAGCAGCGTACAATGAGCAGTTCTTC.

At least ten counts were recorded for this clonotype. The chain carries TRBV6-2 or TRBV6-3 and TRBJ2-1; D not resolved. CDR1 is MNHEY and CDR2 is SVGEGT in the germline V gene. V was shortened by 2 bases and J by 7 bases, with 6 bases between the two germline ends. This CDR3 has 12 residues. The chain's CDR3 is CASSYPQNEQFF. As DNA, the CDR3 is TGTGCCAGCAGTTACCCGCAGAATGAGCAGTTCTTC.

This clonotype was observed a few times. V gene TRBV29-1 combines with J gene TRBJ1-5, with TRBD1 as a possible D gene (6 bases). The CDR3 contains 12 residues. Germline CDR1 and CDR2: SQVTM and ANQGSEA. The V end lost 7 bases, the J end lost 7 bases, and 14 bases lay between the germline ends. CDR3 coding DNA: TGCAGCGCGGGACATTCGGGGCAGCCCCAGCATTTT. Translated, it gives CSAGHSGQPQHF. The full variable domain, its missing parts supplied by reference TRBV29-1 and TRBJ1-5, is SAVISQKPSRDICQRGTSLTIQCQVDSQVTMMFWYRQQPGQSLTLIATANQGSEATYESGFVIDKFPISRPNLTFSTLTVSNMSPEDSSIYLCSAGHSGQPQHFGDGTRLSIL.